Presented here are 16 T cell receptor beta chains from one specimen sequenced in a study of liver allograft versus peripheral blood T cells. Across the whole study: Graft-liver T cell receptor repertoires were compared against recipient peripheral blood repertoires.

TCRdb re-called the reads with MiXCR, one entry per CDR3 protein. The sample holds over 15,000 distinct CDR3 sequences, around 20% seen once. The source is a human patient who had a liver transplant. Certain T cells may be donor cells from the graft.

This clonotype occurred a few times. The V gene is TRBV5-4, the J gene TRBJ2-7; no firm D call. V gave up 1 base and J gave up 3 bases, with 5 bases separating them. Germline assignment: CDR1 SGHNT and CDR2 YYREEE (reference sequence). This CDR3 has 12 residues. This CDR3 is CASSLPGYEQYF. Here the CDR3 DNA reads TGTGCCAGCAGCTTGCCAGGCTACGAGCAGTACTTC.

V and J are TRBV12-3 or TRBV12-4 and TRBJ2-7; 7 positions agree with TRBD1. The CDR3 runs 15 residues. Unmatched junction bases numbered 14, after V lost 5 bases and J lost 7 bases. This CDR3 reads CASSPGQTLTGEQYF. As DNA, the CDR3 is TGTGCCAGCAGTCCGGGACAGACTCTAACGGGGGAGCAGTACTTC.

This rearrangement joins TRBV7-9 to TRBJ1-1, with D possibly being TRBD1 (5 bases). The CDR3 contains 14 residues. The V end lost 5 bases, the J end lost 4 bases, and 14 bases lay between the germline ends. Germline V gene data show CDR1 as SEHNR and CDR2 as FQNEAQ (reference sequence). CDR3 sequence (DNA): TGTGCCAGCAGCGCTCAGGGTGGAGGCACTGAAGCTTTCTTT. Encoded protein: CASSAQGGGTEAFF.

This clonotype is termed medium-sized (0.01 to 0.1%). J is TRBJ2-2 and V is TRBV27; 11 positions match TRBD2. In germline, CDR1 is MNHEY, CDR2 SMNVEV (reference sequence). V lost 5 bases and J lost 7; bases outside the gene matches: 9. There are 16 residues in the CDR3. As DNA, the CDR3 is TGTGCCAGCAGTCGGAATAGCGGGAGGGGAAACGGGGAGCTGTTTTTT. Translation gives CASSRNSGRGNGELFF.

This clonotype was picked up many times. Here the CDR3 reads CASMGDRKNEKLFF. The CDR3 DNA is TGTGCCAGTATGGGGGACCGAAAGAATGAAAAACTGTTTTTT. The chain joins TRBV19 to TRBJ1-4; TRBD1 is a possible D gene (5 bases). The length of the CDR3 is 14 residues. Trimming shortened V by 7 bases and J by 5 bases, and 14 bases separated the two germline ends. CDR1 LNHDA and CDR2 SQIVND come from the germline V gene (reference sequence). Complete variable domain (other parts from reference TRBV19 and TRBJ1-4): DGGITQSPKYLFRKEGQNVTLSCEQNLNHDAMYWYRQDPGQGLRLIYYSQIVNDFQKGDIAEGYSVSREKKESFPLTVTSAQKNPTAFYLCASMGDRKNEKLFFGSGTQLSVL.

This clonotype was detected only a few times. Here the CDR3 DNA reads TGCAGCGTTGTATCGGCGGGGGGGCAGCCCCAGCATTTT. It is translated as CSVVSAGGQPQHF. J is TRBJ1-5 and V is TRBV29-1, with D possibly TRBD1 on 5 matching bases. CDR3 length equals 13 residues. The germline V gene has CDR1 SQVTM and CDR2 ANQGSEA. V was clipped by 4 bases and J by 7 bases, with 14 bases between them. The full variable domain, rest sourced from reference TRBV29-1 and TRBJ1-5, is SAVISQKPSRDICQRGTSLTIQCQVDSQVTMMFWYRQQPGQSLTLIATANQGSEATYESGFVIDKFPISRPNLTFSTLTVSNMSPEDSSIYLCSVVSAGGQPQHFGDGTRLSIL.

This clonotype was recorded a few times. The chain links TRBV27 to TRBJ1-6; D uncertain. CDR1 MNHEY and CDR2 SMNVEV come from the germline V gene (reference sequence). This CDR3 is 13 amino acids long. The V end lost 0 bases, the J end lost 7 bases, and 4 bases lay between the germline ends. The chain's CDR3 is CASSLSENSPLHF. Here the CDR3 DNA reads TGTGCCAGCAGTTTATCAGAGAATTCACCCCTCCACTTT.

This clonotype has a count of ten or more. V and J are TRBV5-6 and TRBJ2-1; D is perhaps TRBD2 (6 bases). The CDR3 runs 16 residues. The V end was cut by 4 bases, the J end by 0 bases, with 14 bases between. Germline CDR1 reads SGHDT; CDR2 reads YYEEEE. Here the CDR3 reads CASSPSSVSSYNEQFF. For the CDR3, the DNA is TGTGCCAGCAGCCCCTCTAGCGTCTCCTCCTACAATGAGCAGTTCTTC.

The sample holds a few counts of this clonotype. The CDR3 loop is CASGLGAGVDEQFF. The DNA of the CDR3 is TGTGCTAGTGGTTTGGGCGCGGGGGTGGATGAGCAGTTCTTC. This chain connects TRBV12-5 to TRBJ2-1; 7 positions match TRBD2. Germline CDR1 is LGHNT and CDR2 is FRNRAP. Losses at the gene ends were 1 base for V and 8 bases for J; bases not matched to a gene: 5. CDR3 length equals 14 residues.

This clonotype was counted at least ten times. The gene calls are TRBV10-3 and TRBJ2-1; TRBD2 matches 11 bases. Germline V gene sequence: CDR1 ENHRY, CDR2 SYGVKD. The CDR3 is 16 amino acids. The ends lost 2 bases at V and 7 bases at J; junction bases unmatched: 7. As DNA, the CDR3 is TGTGCCATCAGTGAGGCACTAGCGGGAGTGGGGAATGAGCAGTTCTTC. It codes for CAISEALAGVGNEQFF.

V usage is TRBV28 and J usage is TRBJ2-3; TRBD1 is a possible D gene (6 bases). In germline, CDR1 is MDHEN, CDR2 SYDVKM. The CDR3 extends over 14 amino acids. Trimming removed 3 bases at V and 1 base at J, with 8 bases between. The CDR3 region has the DNA TGTGCCAGCAGTTTGCCAGGGGGCACAGATACGCAGTATTTT. As protein: CASSLPGGTDTQYF.

By sample fraction, this clonotype is medium-sized. This chain joins TRBV18 and TRBJ1-6; TRBD1 aligns across 7 bases. Germline CDR1 reads KGHSH; CDR2 reads LQKENI. The CDR3 has 15 residues. Trimming took 3 bases from V and 8 from J; bases not matched to a gene: 7. The CDR3 is CASSPSGQLDSPLHF. The CDR3 region has the DNA TGTGCCAGCTCACCTTCGGGACAGCTGGATTCACCCCTCCACTTT. The variable domain in full, completed from reference TRBV18 and TRBJ1-6, reads NAGVMQNPRHLVRRRGQEARLRCSPMKGHSHVYWYRQLPEEGLKFMVYLQKENIIDESGMPKERFSAEFPKEGPSILRIQQVVRGDSAAYFCASSPSGQLDSPLHFGNGTRLTVT.

The V gene is TRBV30, the J gene TRBJ2-2, with D tentatively TRBD2 (6 bases). Germline V CDR1 and CDR2: GTSNPN, SVGIG (reference sequence). Trimming pared 4 bases from V and 2 bases from J, leaving 11 bases between. The CDR3 loop spans 14 amino acids. In DNA, the CDR3 is TGTGCCTGGACCGGGGGTTATAACACCGGGGAGCTGTTTTTT. It is translated as CAWTGGYNTGELFF.

This clonotype was seen a handful of times. The rearrangement uses TRBV7-2 and TRBJ2-7, with 10 positions matching TRBD1. V was pared by 4 bases and J by 0 bases, with 6 bases of the junction left unmatched. The germline gives CDR1 SGHTA, CDR2 FQGNSA. This CDR3 region has 16 residues. The CDR3 region is CASSSRTGGSSYEQYF. In DNA, the CDR3 is TGTGCCAGCAGCTCAAGGACAGGGGGTAGCTCCTACGAGCAGTACTTC.

This clonotype ranks as medium-sized. This rearrangement joins TRBV19 to TRBJ1-2, with 7 nucleotides matching TRBD1. V lost 5 bases to trimming and J lost 8 bases; unmatched junction nucleotides: 5. Germline V CDR1 and CDR2: LNHDA, SQIVND (reference sequence). CDR3 length: 12 residues. CDR3 residues: CASSGRGYGYTF. CDR3 nucleotides: TGTGCCAGTAGTGGCAGGGGGTACGGCTACACCTTC.

The sample holds one count of this clonotype. Germline is not matched at one junction end, which may reflect a read error. V usage is TRBV29-1 and J usage is TRBJ2-5; D remains unclear. The CDR3 sequence is 12 residues long. CDR1 is SQVTM, CDR2 ANQGSEA, per germline. Here the CDR3 reads CSVKGYGETLYF. The CDR3 nucleotides are TGCAGCGTTAAGGGTTATGGAGAGACCCTGTACTTC.